These 22 T cell receptor beta chains were all obtained from the same sample, sequenced in a study of cytomegalovirus exposure and HLA in healthy donors. PCR primers comprised 60 Vbeta and 13 Jbeta primers. The method was immunoSEQ multiplex PCR; TCRdb's version includes in-frame clones alone and lacks a portion of them. The data show around 150,000 clones, 65% to 85% seen once. The sample comprised PBMCs. The receptor set was obtained from a man aged 55 to 70 in good health and CMV-seronegative.

This clone was detected only a few times. This chain links TRBV28 with TRBJ2-1; tentative D call: TRBD2 (7 bases). There are 18 residues in the CDR3. V dropped 1 base and J dropped 2 bases, with 18 bases sitting between them. Germline V lookup: CDR1 MDHEN, CDR2 SYDVKM. CDR3 amino acids: CASSLSARRGPPYNEQFF. CDR3 sequence (DNA): TGTGCCAGCAGTTTATCCGCTCGGCGGGGGCCCCCCTACAATGAGCAGTTCTTC.

This clone was detected once. The gene calls are TRBV28 and TRBJ1-2; TRBD1 agrees at 8 bases. Germline V gene sequence: CDR1 MDHEN, CDR2 SYDVKM. Germline trimming cut 5 bases from V and 9 bases from J; bases unmatched to any gene: 14. The CDR3 is 15 amino acids. DNA for the CDR3: TGTGCCAGCAGTGATCCCTCAGGGGGCGTGATTAGCTACACCTTC. Translation: CASSDPSGGVISYTF.

The chain is built from TRBV5-4 and TRBJ1-4; 8 nucleotides align to TRBD1. The junction had 1 base not matched to a gene; V was cut back by 0 bases and J by 6 bases. CDR1 is SGHNT, CDR2 YYREEE, per germline (reference sequence). This CDR3 comprises 14 residues. CDR3 coding DNA: TGTGCCAGCAGCTTGGCGACAGGGGATGAAAAACTGTTTTTT. Translating gives CASSLATGDEKLFF.

The V gene is TRBV27, the J gene TRBJ1-4, with D maybe TRBD1 (6 bases). V was clipped by 0 bases and J by 0 bases, with 11 bases between them. The CDR3 length is 17 residues. Germline lookup yields CDR1 MNHEY and CDR2 SMNVEV (reference sequence). The CDR3 sequence: CASSLSHRTATNEKLFF. DNA for the CDR3: TGTGCCAGCAGTTTATCCCACCGGACAGCAACTAATGAAAAACTGTTTTTT.

The chain links TRBV7-7 to TRBJ2-5; D gene unclear. Germline CDR1 reads SSHAT; CDR2 reads FNYEAQ (reference sequence). This CDR3 has 13 residues. V was cut by 1 base and J by 4 bases, with 7 bases left in between. Here the CDR3 DNA reads TGTGCCAGCAGCTTAGGAGGTCCAGAGACCCAGTACTTC. It codes for CASSLGGPETQYF.

V gene TRBV18 combines with J gene TRBJ1-2; TRBD1 aligns across 7 bases. V lost 1 base, J lost 0 bases, and 2 bases stayed unmatched. Germline V gene data show CDR1 as KGHSH and CDR2 as LQKENI. The CDR3 sequence is 15 residues long. CDR3 sequence reads: CASSPRQGSNYGYTF. The CDR3 coding sequence is TGTGCCAGCTCACCACGACAGGGATCTAACTATGGCTACACCTTC.

V and J are TRBV6-5 and TRBJ2-1; TRBD1 might be the D (5 bases). Germline values: CDR1 MNHEY, CDR2 SVGAGI. V lost 2 bases to trimming and J lost 0 bases, with 8 bases between them. The CDR3 contains 15 residues. CDR3 sequence: CASSYDRLSYNEQFF. The CDR3 nucleotides read TGTGCCAGCAGTTACGACAGACTCTCCTACAATGAGCAGTTCTTC.

The CDR3 region has the DNA TGTGCCAGCTCACCAACGGGAAACTACAATGAGCAGTTCTTC. Its protein product is CASSPTGNYNEQFF. The V gene is TRBV18, the J gene TRBJ2-1, with TRBD2 as a possible D gene (5 bases). This CDR3 comprises 14 residues. Germline V gives CDR1 KGHSH, CDR2 LQKENI. V gave up 2 bases and J gave up 3 bases, with 8 bases separating them.

For this clone: At one of its ends the junction is not consistent with the germline gene, which may arise from a read error. The rearrangement uses TRBV7-9 and TRBJ2-1, with D hard to call. The V gene's germline CDR1 is SEHNR and CDR2 FQNEAQ (reference sequence). This CDR3 spans 17 amino acids. DNA of the CDR3: TGTTCCAGCAGCCAGAGAGATGCAAGGAGCACCTACAATGAGCAGTTCTTC. Translation: CSSSQRDARSTYNEQFF.

This chain joins TRBV25-1 and TRBJ1-5, with D tentatively TRBD1 (5 bases). Germline assignment: CDR1 MGHDK and CDR2 SYGVNS. Trimming cost V 6 bases and J 7 bases, with 13 bases left between them. The CDR3 runs 13 residues. CDR3 DNA sequence: TGTGCCAGCAGCCAGGGTTTGGAGCAGCCCCAGCATTTT. It specifies CASSQGLEQPQHF. The whole variable domain, filled in from reference TRBV25-1 and TRBJ1-5, reads EADIYQTPRYLVIGTGKKITLECSQTMGHDKMYWYQQDPGMELHLIHYSYGVNSTEKGDLSSESTVSRIRTEHFPLTLESARPSHTSQYLCASSQGLEQPQHFGDGTRLSIL.

The gene calls are TRBV6-6 and TRBJ2-1; 14 bases fit TRBD2. The CDR3 consists of 15 residues. In germline, CDR1 is MNHNY, CDR2 SVGAGI (reference sequence). Trimming took 6 bases from V and 6 from J; bases not matched to a gene: 4. The CDR3 DNA sequence: TGTGCCAGCAGCCAGACTAGCGGGGGGGCCAATGAGCAGTTCTTC. Residues: CASSQTSGGANEQFF.

J is TRBJ2-7 and V is TRBV27; 9 bases match TRBD1. Germline CDR1 MNHEY, CDR2 SMNVEV (reference sequence). The CDR3 loop spans 16 amino acids. The junction had 8 bases not matched to a gene; V was cut back by 5 bases and J by 0 bases. CDR3: CASSPRGQGSSYEQYF. DNA for the CDR3: TGTGCCAGCAGTCCCCGAGGACAGGGGAGCTCCTACGAGCAGTACTTC.

The chain employs TRBV9 and TRBJ2-1; 8 bases are a match to TRBD2. The germline CDR1 and CDR2 sequences are SGDLS and YYNGEE. The CDR3 has 16 amino acids. Unmatched junction bases numbered 5, after V lost 3 bases and J lost 0 bases. CDR3 amino acids: CASSELSGASYNEQFF. The CDR3 nucleotides are TGTGCCAGCAGCGAACTTAGCGGGGCCTCCTACAATGAGCAGTTCTTC.

This clone was seen only a few times. V gene TRBV7-2 combines with J gene TRBJ2-2; 9 nucleotides line up with TRBD2. CDR3 length: 15 amino acids. Germline CDR1 reads SGHTA; CDR2 reads FQGNSA. V was pared by 5 bases and J by 6 bases, with 7 bases of the junction left unmatched. CDR3 sequence reads: CASSVSGGEAGELFF. As DNA, the CDR3 is TGTGCCAGCAGCGTTAGCGGGGGAGAGGCCGGGGAGCTGTTTTTT.

A note on this clone: A read error may produce the germline difference seen at one junction end. The CDR3, as DNA: TGTGCCAGCAAAGTCAGGGGACAGGGTGGGGGTTTAGACTTC. Amino acids: CASKVRGQGGGLDF. This chain connects TRBV6-6 to TRBJ1-2, with 9 bases aligning to TRBD1. Germline CDR1 and CDR2: MNHNY and SVGAGI (reference sequence). This CDR3 region has 14 residues.

The V and J genes are TRBV4-2 and TRBJ1-6; unclear D gene. This CDR3 is 16 amino acids long. The V end was cut by 0 bases, the J end by 14 bases, with 20 bases between. CDR1 LGHNA and CDR2 YNFKEQ come from the germline V gene. The CDR3 bases are TGTGCCAGCAGCCAAGATCCAGGCCCCGTCCTCAGATCCCTCCACTTT. Protein: CASSQDPGPVLRSLHF.

The chain uses TRBV30 and TRBJ2-6; 7 bases align to TRBD2. The junction had 2 bases not matched to a gene; V was cut back by 3 bases and J by 0 bases. Germline V gives CDR1 GTSNPN, CDR2 SVGIG (reference sequence). The CDR3 is 15 amino acids. The CDR3 DNA sequence: TGTGCCTGGAGGGGGGGGAGCTCTGGGGCCAACGTCCTGACTTTC. Its protein product is CAWRGGSSGANVLTF.

A few counts support this clone. The V gene is TRBV7-2, the J gene TRBJ2-3, with D hard to call. Trimming removed 5 bases at V and 2 bases at J, with 5 bases between. Germline V gene data show CDR1 as SGHTA and CDR2 as FQGNSA. The length of the CDR3 is 12 residues. This chain's CDR3 is CASSPNTDTQYF. The CDR3 nucleotides are TGTGCCAGCAGCCCTAACACAGATACGCAGTATTTT.

This clone was seen a handful of times. The CDR3 DNA reads as TGTGCCAGCAGTGCGACAGGGAAGGTTTACGAGCAGTACTTC. As protein: CASSATGKVYEQYF. V usage is TRBV6-6 and J usage is TRBJ2-7, with TRBD1 matching 7 bases. J was trimmed by 4 bases and V by 5 bases; bases with no gene match: 8. Looked up from germline, CDR1 is MNHNY and CDR2 is SVGAGI (reference sequence). The CDR3 runs 14 residues.

This clone has just one count. This chain uses TRBV19 with TRBJ2-3; 7 bases are a match to TRBD2. This CDR3 comprises 16 residues. Germline loops: CDR1 LNHDA, CDR2 SQIVND (reference sequence). With 3 bases clipped from V and 4 bases from J, the junction kept 10 bases outside the gene matches. Written as DNA, the CDR3 is TGTGCCAGTAGTATTCCGGGGACTATGACCTCAGATACGCAGTATTTT. Translating gives CASSIPGTMTSDTQYF.

The chain couples TRBV19 to TRBJ2-3; possibly TRBD1 for D (6 bases). Between the trimmed V and J ends, which lost 7 bases and 0 bases, there was a span of 14 bases. From germline, CDR1 is LNHDA and CDR2 SQIVND (reference sequence). The CDR3 is 15 amino acids. The CDR3 sequence: CASTPGQISTDTQYF. As DNA, the CDR3 is TGTGCCAGTACCCCCGGACAGATTAGCACAGATACGCAGTATTTT.

The rearrangement links TRBV6-6 to TRBJ2-1; a possible D gene is TRBD1 (5 bases). The V gene lost 4 bases and the J gene lost 1 base, with 14 bases spanning the gap. This CDR3 spans 16 amino acids. The germline CDR1 and CDR2 sequences are MNHNY and SVGAGI (reference sequence). The chain's CDR3 is CASSSGQDGSYNEQFF. In nucleotides, the CDR3 is TGTGCCAGCAGTTCCGGACAAGACGGATCCTACAATGAGCAGTTCTTC.